These T cell receptor beta chains were read from a single sample in a study of PD-1 blockade in classical Hodgkin lymphoma. Here immunoSEQ multiplex PCR was the method, and the copy in TCRdb shows in-frame clones only, minus some. The sample holds 35,000 to 50,000 clones; about 70% are singletons and the top ten take 3% to 4%. The source material was peripheral blood mononuclear cells (PBMCs), sampled before the fourth cycle of nivolumab. These receptors all stem from a human donor with classical Hodgkin lymphoma. Each CDR3 is given with its conserved first and last residue. The D gene is left open where the match is weak. Not all rows give a size; the values are once, few, many and, for expanded clones, a class.

J gene: TRBJ2-3
V gene: TRBV7-6
D gene: TRBD2
clone size: -
CDR3 DNA: TGTGCCAGCAGTTCGACTAGCGGATGGGCAGATACGCAGTATTTT
CDR3 protein: CASSSTSGWADTQYF

J gene: TRBJ2-3
V gene: TRBV28
D gene: TRBD2
clone size: -
CDR3 DNA: TGTGCCAGCAGCCCCTTGCGGGGGGGGCAGGCGGCAGATACGCAGTATTTT
CDR3 protein: CASSPLRGGQAADTQYF

J gene: TRBJ2-2
V gene: TRBV25-1
D gene: TRBD1
clone size: -
CDR3 DNA: TGTGCCAGCAGCCAGAGCCCTACCGGGACAGCGAACACCGGGGAGCTGTTTTTT
CDR3 protein: CASSQSPTGTANTGELFF

J gene: TRBJ1-1
V gene: TRBV11-3
D gene: -
clone size: -
CDR3 DNA: TGTGCCAGCAGCTTAGGGTCAGGAGAAGCTTTCTTT
CDR3 protein: CASSLGSGEAFF

J gene: TRBJ1-5
V gene: TRBV6-5
D gene: TRBD1
clone size: -
CDR3 DNA: TGTGCCAGCAGTTATACAGGGGAAGAACAGCCCCAGCATTTT
CDR3 protein: CASSYTGEEQPQHF

J gene: TRBJ1-4
V gene: TRBV19
D gene: -
clone size: -
CDR3 DNA: TGTGCCAGTAGTATAGATCATTTGGAAAAACTGTTTTTT
CDR3 protein: CASSIDHLEKLFF

J gene: TRBJ1-5
V gene: TRBV19
D gene: TRBD1
clone size: -
CDR3 DNA: TGTGCCAGTAGTATCCTGGACAGGGACAATCAGCCCCAGCATTTT
CDR3 protein: CASSILDRDNQPQHF

J gene: TRBJ1-2
V gene: TRBV19
D gene: -
clone size: -
CDR3 DNA: TGTGCCAGTAGCGTGGTGGGATATGGCTACACCTTC
CDR3 protein: CASSVVGYGYTF

J gene: TRBJ1-2
V gene: TRBV5-4
D gene: TRBD1
clone size: -
CDR3 DNA: TGTGCCAGCAGGCGGGACAGCCCTTATGGCTACACCTTC
CDR3 protein: CASRRDSPYGYTF

J gene: TRBJ2-7
V gene: TRBV7-6
D gene: TRBD2
clone size: -
CDR3 DNA: TGTGCCAGCAGCTTAAGCGGGGGCTTGTACGAGCAGTACTTC
CDR3 protein: CASSLSGGLYEQYF

J gene: TRBJ1-4
V gene: TRBV7-2
D gene: -
clone size: -
CDR3 DNA: TGTGCCAGCAGCCCCTGGGGGGAGGGTGAAAAACTGTTTTTT
CDR3 protein: CASSPWGEGEKLFF

J gene: TRBJ2-3
V gene: TRBV11-3
D gene: TRBD2
clone size: few
CDR3 DNA: TGTGCCAGCAGCGGGGGACTAAGCACAGATACGCAGTATTTT
CDR3 protein: CASSGGLSTDTQYF

J gene: TRBJ1-3
V gene: TRBV7-9
D gene: -
clone size: -
CDR3 DNA: TGTGCCAGCAGCATCAGCCTTCGAAACACCATATATTTT
CDR3 protein: CASSISLRNTIYF

J gene: TRBJ2-1
V gene: TRBV19
D gene: -
clone size: -
CDR3 DNA: TGTGCCAGTAGACCGGGGCCGCGAATGTCAGAGCAGTTCTTC
CDR3 protein: CASRPGPRMSEQFF

J gene: TRBJ2-5
V gene: TRBV14
D gene: TRBD1
clone size: many
CDR3 DNA: TGTGCCAGCAGCTTCGGACAGGGGTTGTTGGAGACCCAGTACTTC
CDR3 protein: CASSFGQGLLETQYF

J gene: TRBJ2-7
V gene: TRBV6-5
D gene: -
clone size: -
CDR3 DNA: TGTGCCAGCAGTTACTGGGACACCTCCTACGAGCAGTACTTC
CDR3 protein: CASSYWDTSYEQYF

J gene: TRBJ1-1
V gene: TRBV6-6
D gene: -
clone size: -
CDR3 DNA: TGTGCCAGCAGTTACGGGTGGGACGGGGATAACACTGAAGCTTTCTTT
CDR3 protein: CASSYGWDGDNTEAFF

J gene: TRBJ2-7
V gene: TRBV5-1
D gene: -
clone size: -
CDR3 DNA: TGCGCCAGCAGCTTGATCGAGCCGGGAAACGAGCAGTACTTC
CDR3 protein: CASSLIEPGNEQYF

J gene: TRBJ2-7
V gene: TRBV19
D gene: TRBD2
clone size: -
CDR3 DNA: TGTGCCAGTAGTATAGCTAGCGGGATTACCTACGAGCAGTACTTC
CDR3 protein: CASSIASGITYEQYF

J gene: TRBJ1-2
V gene: TRBV28
D gene: -
clone size: -
CDR3 DNA: TGTGCCAGCAGCACCACCTATGGCTACACCTTC
CDR3 protein: CASSTTYGYTF

J gene: TRBJ1-3
V gene: TRBV19
D gene: -
clone size: many
CDR3 DNA: TGTGCCAGTAGTATCGTGGAGCCTGGAAACACCATATATTTT
CDR3 protein: CASSIVEPGNTIYF

J gene: TRBJ1-4
V gene: TRBV7-2
D gene: TRBD1
clone size: -
CDR3 DNA: TGTGCCAGCAGCTTCGACAGGGTAGTGTCGGGTGAAAAACTGTTTTTT
CDR3 protein: CASSFDRVVSGEKLFF

J gene: TRBJ2-5
V gene: TRBV15
D gene: -
clone size: -
CDR3 DNA: TGTGCCACCACCCTCCCAGCAATTCGGACCCAGTACTTC
CDR3 protein: CATTLPAIRTQYF

J gene: TRBJ2-7
V gene: TRBV28
D gene: -
clone size: -
CDR3 DNA: TGTGCCAGCAGCCTGATTTGGGCGTCCTACGAGCAGTACTTC
CDR3 protein: CASSLIWASYEQYF

J gene: TRBJ1-4
V gene: TRBV11-2
D gene: TRBD1
clone size: -
CDR3 DNA: TGTGCCAGCAGCTTAGAAGGGGCAGGGGGGCAGAAACTGTTTTTT
CDR3 protein: CASSLEGAGGQKLFF